Presented here are 9 T cell receptor beta chains from one specimen sequenced in a study of blood T cell repertoires in COVID-19. TCRdb's copy holds only in-frame clones and misses some; the assay was immunoSEQ multiplex PCR. The sample holds around 47,000 clones, around nine tenths seen once. The specimen was peripheral blood. The receptor set was obtained from a man aged 50-59 years with active COVID-19.

This chain uses TRBV24-1 with TRBJ1-6; 7 bases line up with TRBD1. The CDR3 spans 16 residues. Germline lookup yields CDR1 KGHDR and CDR2 SFDVKD. The V segment lost 6 bases and the J segment 2 bases; nucleotides outside the gene matches: 6. Here the CDR3 reads CATSLQGSAYNSPLHF. CDR3 in DNA: TGTGCCACCAGTCTACAGGGGAGTGCCTATAATTCACCCCTCCACTTT.

This rearrangement joins TRBV2 to TRBJ2-2, with unresolved D. The germline V gene encodes CDR1 SNHLY and CDR2 FYNNEI. The CDR3 length is 14 residues. The germline V and J ends were trimmed by 4 bases and 0 bases, with 6 bases remaining between them. This CDR3 reads CASSGDTNTGELFF. The CDR3 DNA follows: TGTGCCAGCAGTGGCGACACGAACACCGGGGAGCTGTTTTTT.

The chain carries TRBV19 and TRBJ2-7; 13 bases fit TRBD2. Germline lookup yields CDR1 LNHDA and CDR2 SQIVND (reference sequence). There are 15 residues in the CDR3. Losses at the gene ends were 7 bases for V and 5 bases for J; bases not matched to a gene: 8. CDR3 region: CASKRTSGSLDEQYF. The CDR3 DNA follows: TGTGCCAGTAAAAGGACTAGCGGGAGTTTGGACGAGCAGTACTTC.

This chain links TRBV3-1 (or the pseudogene TRBV3-2) with TRBJ2-7, with a weak D call TRBD1 (5 bases). Germline V gene sequence: CDR1 LGHDT, CDR2 YNNKEL (reference sequence). CDR3 length equals 14 residues. Trimming shortened V by 1 base and J by 2 bases, and 9 bases separated the two germline ends. The CDR3 nucleotides are TGTGCCAGCAGCCAAGTGGAAGGGGCCTACGAGCAGTACTTC. Protein: CASSQVEGAYEQYF.

The chain recombines TRBV25-1 with TRBJ2-7; 8 bases map to TRBD2. V lost 2 bases to trimming and J lost 2 bases; unmatched junction nucleotides: 5. The CDR3 is 15 residues long. Germline-derived CDR1 and CDR2 are MGHDK and SYGVNS. CDR3 sequence (DNA): TGTGCCAGCAGTGAACACCGGGAGGGCACCTACGAGCAGTACTTC. The encoded protein is CASSEHREGTYEQYF.

In its sample, this clone was seen once. The CDR3 region has the DNA TGTGCCAGCAGCGTTAGCGGGGGGGTTCAAGAGACCCAGTACTTC. This sequence encodes CASSVSGGVQETQYF. This chain uses TRBV11-2 with TRBJ2-5; 11 bases map to TRBD2. CDR1 is SGHAT and CDR2 is FQNNGV in the germline V gene. With V trimmed by 5 bases and J by 2 bases, 4 bases remained unmatched. CDR3 length equals 15 residues.

The V gene is TRBV18, the J gene TRBJ2-3, with no clear D. CDR1 and CDR2 from the germline V gene are KGHSH and LQKENI. The CDR3 is made up of 16 amino acids. Trimming left V 0 bases short and J 7 bases short, with 17 bases between. The CDR3 is CASSPPSSNVVNTQYF. The CDR3 DNA reads TGTGCCAGCTCACCACCGTCGTCGAATGTAGTAAATACGCAGTATTTT. Full variable domain (missing parts from reference TRBV18 and TRBJ2-3): NAGVMQNPRHLVRRRGQEARLRCSPMKGHSHVYWYRQLPEEGLKFMVYLQKENIIDESGMPKERFSAEFPKEGPSILRIQQVVRGDSAAYFCASSPPSSNVVNTQYFGPGTRLTVL.

This chain links TRBV5-4 with TRBJ2-7; a possible D gene is TRBD1 (6 bases). CDR3 length: 14 amino acids. Looked up from germline, CDR1 is SGHNT and CDR2 is YYREEE (reference sequence). The V end was cut by 3 bases, the J end by 5 bases, with 15 bases between. This CDR3 reads CASSSPRQGNEQYF. The CDR3, as DNA: TGTGCCAGCAGCTCCCCCCGCCAGGGGAACGAGCAGTACTTC.

The rearrangement uses TRBV7-3 and TRBJ2-1; TRBD2 is a possible D gene (6 bases). Germline assignment: CDR1 SGHTA and CDR2 FQGTGA. CDR3 size: 15 residues. Trimming took 2 bases from V and 1 from J, leaving 9 bases between them. The CDR3 coding sequence is TGTGCCAGCAGCTTAGGCGGGGCATCCTACAATGAGCAGTTCTTC. It specifies CASSLGGASYNEQFF.